This T cell receptor (beta chain) came from a study of metastatic and nonmetastatic thyroid tumors. Study background: Both malignant and benign thyroid patients supplied peripheral blood and tumor or nodule tissue samples, across which the repertoires of these patients were then compared.

None of the patients had undergone any treatment ahead of thyroid surgery. With 5 bases clipped from V and 6 bases from J, the junction kept 4 bases outside the gene matches. From germline, CDR1 is SGHAT and CDR2 FQNNGV. The CDR3 covers 13 residues. TCRdb used MiXCR to call clones anew from the PCR reads. This table holds some 35,000 clones, roughly 35% found once. The receptor was derived from a female donor with papillary thyroid cancer or a benign thyroid nodule (not recorded which). Some clones in this sample may be carry-over from other donors' samples. Specimen: tumor tissue. The rearrangement joins TRBV11-2 to TRBJ2-3, with TRBD2 matching over 8 bases. The CDR3 coding sequence is TGTGCCAGCAGCCTAAGCGGGAGTGATACGCAGTATTTT. It yields the protein CASSLSGSDTQYF.